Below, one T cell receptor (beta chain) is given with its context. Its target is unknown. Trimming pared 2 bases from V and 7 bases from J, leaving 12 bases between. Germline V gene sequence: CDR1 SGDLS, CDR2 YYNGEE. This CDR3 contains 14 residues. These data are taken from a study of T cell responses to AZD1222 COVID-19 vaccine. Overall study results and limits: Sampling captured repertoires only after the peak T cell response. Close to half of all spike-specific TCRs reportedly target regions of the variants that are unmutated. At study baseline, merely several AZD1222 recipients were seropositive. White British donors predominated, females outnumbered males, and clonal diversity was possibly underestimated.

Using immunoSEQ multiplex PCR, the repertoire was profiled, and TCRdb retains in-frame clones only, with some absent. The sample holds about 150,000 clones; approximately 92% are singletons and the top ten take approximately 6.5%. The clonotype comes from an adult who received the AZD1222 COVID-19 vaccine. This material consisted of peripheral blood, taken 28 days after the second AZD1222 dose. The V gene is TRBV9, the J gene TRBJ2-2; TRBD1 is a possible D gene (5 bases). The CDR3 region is CASSVQGLGGELFF. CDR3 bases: TGTGCCAGCAGCGTTCAGGGTCTGGGCGGGGAGCTGTTTTTT.